This T cell receptor (beta chain) stems from a study of B cell selection in AIRE deficiency. Whole-study results and caveats: Shorter CDR3s marked shared Treg sequences, biased toward few non-templated insertions. Roughly 31% of healthy-donor shared Treg TCRbeta sequences appeared in patient Tconv cells. Of some 3,300 shared Treg TCRbeta sequences, 30% to 40% were healthy-only, 9.3% patient-only.

In the case of this clone: Its target is unknown.

In the original workflow: About 5.65x10^4 patient and 9.56x10^4 healthy donor TCRbeta sequences came from Tregs. Profiled with immunoSEQ multiplex PCR; TCRdb holds only in-frame clones, not every one. V and J calls and clone size come straight from that table; D and trimming were deduced from the DNA. Of some 25,000 clones in the sample, about nine tenths were seen once. Trimming cost V 3 bases and J 5 bases, with 12 bases left between them. This CDR3 has 14 amino acids. Looked up from germline, CDR1 is MNHNS and CDR2 is SASEGT. The regulatory T cell sort gate was CD4+CD25hiCD127low/negative. The chain combines TRBV6-1 with TRBJ2-3; unclear D gene. The clonotype was recovered from a human donor in good health. Material for sequencing was CD4+CD25+ Tregs sorted from PBMCs. CDR3 sequence reads: CASSEARAVDTQYF. In DNA form, the CDR3 reads TGTGCCAGCAGTGAGGCCCGGGCGGTAGATACGCAGTATTTT.